Included here is one TCR beta chain sequence, with context. The V end lost 4 bases, the J end lost 0 bases, and 9 bases lay between the germline ends. CDR3 length equals 14 residues. Germline V lookup: CDR1 LNHDA, CDR2 SQIVND (reference sequence). Scientists amplified the TCR beta CDR3 regions from RNA transcripts. Second-round multiplex PCR came after a first-round RT-PCR that employed HTBI primers. TCRdb re-derived calls from the multiplex PCR reads in MiXCR, one entry per CDR3 protein. Of around 400,000 distinct CDR3 sequences listed, 20% to 25% are singletons. The data were obtained in a study of Graves' ophthalmopathy and Graves' hyperthyroidism.

The sample consisted of peripheral blood. V and J are TRBV19 and TRBJ1-1, with D perhaps TRBD1 (6 bases). The source is a woman between 18 and 29 years old with stable Graves' hyperthyroidism. CDR3 region: CASSTGTMNTEAFF. The CDR3 region has the DNA TGTGCCAGTAGTACAGGGACAATGAACACTGAAGCTTTCTTT.